The 22 T cell receptor beta chains given below trace back to one sample, sequenced in a study of CXCR3-negative and CXCR3-positive naive CD8 T cells. UMI-tagged TRB cDNA libraries were built via 5' RACE. Reanalyzing the 5' RACE reads, TCRdb keeps one entry per CDR3 protein, without DNA. The table lists roughly 100,000 distinct CDR3 sequences, with around 0.99% in the top ten. Sequenced material: naive CXCR3- CD8+ T cells from blood. The subset here: CD45RO-CCR7+CD27+CD95- naive CD8+ T cells lacking CXCR3 (TNR3-). These TCRs come from a human donor in good health. Some clones in this sample may be carry-over from other donors' samples.

V usage is TRBV3-1 and J usage is TRBJ2-7; without DNA, the TCRdb call of TRBD1 cannot be checked. The germline V gene encodes CDR1 LGHDT and CDR2 YNNKEL (reference sequence). The CDR3 spans 14 residues. CDR3 sequence reads: CASSPGTGAYEQYF.

The chain is built from TRBV12-3 or TRBV12-4 and TRBJ1-5; lacking DNA, the TRBD1 call made by TCRdb goes unchecked. The CDR3 is made up of 16 amino acids. CDR3 protein: CASSPTGEGFNQPQHF.

This sequence joins TRBV29-1 and TRBJ1-2; TCRdb selects TRBD1, and the lack of DNA leaves this call unchecked. CDR1 is SQVTM, CDR2 ANQGSEA, per germline. CDR3 length: 13 residues. CDR3: CSVEQGADYGYTF.

The chain is built from TRBV7-7 and TRBJ2-1. The CDR3 spans 16 residues. Germline values: CDR1 SSHAT, CDR2 FNYEAQ (reference sequence). The CDR3 sequence is CASSLGPREVYNEQFF.

The chain carries TRBV28 and TRBJ2-7; TCRdb lists TRBD1, though no DNA is available to test this call. The germline CDR1 and CDR2 sequences are MDHEN and SYDVKM. The CDR3 spans 14 residues. The CDR3 here is CASSWGQGSYEQYF.

The chain recombines TRBV15 with TRBJ2-4. CDR1 is LNHNV and CDR2 is YYDKDF in the germline V gene (reference sequence). The CDR3 covers 14 residues. The CDR3 protein is CATSRVENKNIQYF.

V gene TRBV7-8 combines with J gene TRBJ2-1; TCRdb names TRBD1, which stays unverified in the absence of DNA. This CDR3 has 17 amino acids. Germline CDR1 SGHVS, CDR2 FQNEAQ. CDR3 loop: CASSLALSGGYHNEQFF.

The chain couples TRBV6-5 to TRBJ2-5. Germline assignment: CDR1 MNHEY and CDR2 SVGAGI. This CDR3 comprises 12 residues. Here the CDR3 reads CASSHSQETQYF.

The chain joins TRBV6-2 or TRBV6-3 to TRBJ2-7; lacking DNA, the TRBD1 call made by TCRdb goes unchecked. Germline CDR1 MNHEY, CDR2 SVGEGT. CDR3 length: 14 amino acids. CDR3 in amino acids: CASSYRGRFREQYF.

The chain joins TRBV6-5 to TRBJ2-5; TCRdb proposes TRBD1, but this gene call is untestable without DNA. The CDR3 totals 16 residues. Germline-derived CDR1 and CDR2 are MNHEY and SVGAGI. CDR3 amino acids: CASSYSSLGAKETQYF.

The V call is TRBV28, the J call TRBJ2-1. Germline CDR1 reads MDHEN; CDR2 reads SYDVKM. This CDR3 comprises 15 residues. CDR3 sequence: CASSSRDSSYNEQFF.

This rearrangement joins TRBV12-3 or TRBV12-4 to TRBJ2-7; TCRdb outputs TRBD2, but without DNA this stays unchecked. The CDR3 has 12 residues. The CDR3 here is CASSFLGPEQYF.

The rearrangement links TRBV10-1 to TRBJ1-2. CDR3 length: 13 residues. Germline V CDR1 and CDR2: WNHNN, SYGVQD (reference sequence). CDR3 protein: CASRHRAYNGYTF.

This chain joins TRBV28 and TRBJ2-3. The germline CDR1 and CDR2 sequences are MDHEN and SYDVKM. The CDR3 length is 17 residues. The CDR3 reads CASRAAVAAASTDTQYF.

The chain links TRBV28 to TRBJ2-7; TCRdb's D call, TRBD1, is unchecked because there is no DNA. The CDR3 contains 15 residues. Per the germline V gene, CDR1 is MDHEN and CDR2 is SYDVKM. The CDR3 sequence is CASSGGTQSSYEQYF.

The rearrangement uses TRBV7-2 and TRBJ2-3; TCRdb selects TRBD2, and the lack of DNA leaves this call unchecked. The CDR3 spans 17 residues. Germline lookup yields CDR1 SGHTA and CDR2 FQGNSA. CDR3 residues: CASSPTIPGGAIDTQYF.

The chain combines TRBV6-6 with TRBJ1-2. Per the germline V gene, CDR1 is MNHNY and CDR2 is SVGAGI (reference sequence). This CDR3 comprises 13 residues. The CDR3 sequence: CASSYEDNYGYTF.

The chain carries TRBV4-1 and TRBJ1-2; TCRdb reports TRBD1, a call that lacks DNA to check it against. This CDR3 region has 15 residues. The germline CDR1 and CDR2 sequences are MGHRA and YSYEKL. This chain's CDR3 is CASSQEMSGASGYTF.

CDR3 sequence: CASSLTGTDLYF. This chain uses TRBV7-3 with TRBJ2-7; the D call of TRBD2 rests on TCRdb alone, since no DNA is present to check it. This CDR3 is built from 12 residues. Germline V CDR1 and CDR2: SGHTA, FQGTGA. The variable domain in full, completed from reference TRBV7-3 and TRBJ2-7, reads GAGVSQTPSNKVTEKGKYVELRCDPISGHTALYWYRQSLGQGPEFLIYFQGTGAADDSGLPNDRFFAVRPEGSVSTLKIQRTERGDSAVYLCASSLTGTDLYFGPGTRLTVT.

The gene calls are TRBV7-9 and TRBJ2-7; the D call from TCRdb, TRBD2, cannot be confirmed without DNA. The CDR3 runs to 16 residues. Germline values: CDR1 SEHNR, CDR2 FQNEAQ (reference sequence). CDR3 in amino acids: CASSVASGPSSYEQYF.

The CDR3 sequence: CASSLPGDFSGNTIYF. The chain combines TRBV7-6 with TRBJ1-3; checking the TCRdb D call of TRBD1 is not possible without DNA. The germline V gene encodes CDR1 SGHVS and CDR2 FNYEAQ. The CDR3 loop spans 16 amino acids. The full variable domain, rest sourced from reference TRBV7-6 and TRBJ1-3, is GAGVSQSPRYKVTKRGQDVALRCDPISGHVSLYWYRQALGQGPEFLTYFNYEAQQDKSGLPNDRFSAERPEGSISTLTIQRTEQRDSAMYRCASSLPGDFSGNTIYFGEGSWLTVV.

The chain combines TRBV29-1 with TRBJ2-2; TCRdb gives TRBD2 as the D gene, but with no DNA this cannot be confirmed. The CDR3 spans 16 residues. The germline V gene has CDR1 SQVTM and CDR2 ANQGSEA. The CDR3 sequence: CSVELAGISNTGELFF.